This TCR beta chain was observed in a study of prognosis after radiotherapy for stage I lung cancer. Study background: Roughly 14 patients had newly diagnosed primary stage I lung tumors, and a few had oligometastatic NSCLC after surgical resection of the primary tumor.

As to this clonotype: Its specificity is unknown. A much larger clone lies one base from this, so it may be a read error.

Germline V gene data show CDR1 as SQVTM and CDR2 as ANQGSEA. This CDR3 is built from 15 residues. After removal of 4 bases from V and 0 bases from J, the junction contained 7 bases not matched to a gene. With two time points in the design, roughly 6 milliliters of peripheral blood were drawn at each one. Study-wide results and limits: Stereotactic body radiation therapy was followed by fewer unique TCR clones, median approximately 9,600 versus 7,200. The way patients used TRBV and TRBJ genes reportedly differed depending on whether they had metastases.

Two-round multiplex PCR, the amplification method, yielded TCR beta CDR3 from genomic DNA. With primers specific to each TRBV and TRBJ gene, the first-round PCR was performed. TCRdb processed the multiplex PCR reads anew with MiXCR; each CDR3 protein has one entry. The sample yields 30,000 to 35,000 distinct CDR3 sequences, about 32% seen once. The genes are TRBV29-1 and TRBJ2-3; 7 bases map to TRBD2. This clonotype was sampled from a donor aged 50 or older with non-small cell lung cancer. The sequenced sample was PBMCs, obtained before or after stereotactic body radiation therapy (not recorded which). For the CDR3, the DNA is TGCAGCGTTGGAGCCCTAGCGGTTAGCACAGATACGCAGTATTTT. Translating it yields CSVGALAVSTDTQYF.